The present T cell receptor beta chain was sequenced within a study of T cells in lung cancer brain metastases (dated by TCRdb to the late 2010s). Study-wide context: About 85% of the 20 patients had a history of tobacco use, with a median of about 44 pack-years. Of the approximately 20 patients, around 19 received no interval therapy between resection of the primary and resection of the metastasis. The median interval between acquisition of the primary specimen and acquisition of the brain metastasis specimen was 300 to 400 days. The study compared TCR beta CDR3 repertoires between fully resected primary non-small cell lung cancers and paired brain metastases. The cohort comprised roughly 20 patients contributing around 40 specimens, one primary lung lesion and one brain metastasis each. A median age at first diagnosis of around 57 years was recorded for the patients, of whom 8 or 9 were male and under 12 were female. An average DNA integrity number of about 3.9 was found in both primary and metastatic specimens, and no significant difference was detected between sites. What the authors observed across the whole study: The ten most abundant clones accounted for a significantly larger fraction of the repertoire in brain metastases than in primaries, which suggests clonal expansion. Significantly fewer unique productive clones were found in brain metastases than in paired primaries (median roughly 1,500 versus 4,600). Most clones were specific to a single lesion, and paired lesions overlapped only to a limited degree (mean Morisita index about 0.24). DNA fragmentation in the FFPE samples may have prevented recovery of the complete infiltrating T cell repertoire. It was not possible to control for the effects of preoperative corticosteroids on T cell infiltration in brain metastases.

From a lookup of the germline V gene, CDR1 and CDR2 are KGHSH and LQKENI. Deletion took 4 bases off V and 4 bases off J, with a span of 13 bases between the germline ends. Measured from the cysteine to the phenylalanine, the CDR3 is 14 residues long. Only the CDR3 DNA is retained, 42 bases long and in frame from the first base. Each sample received about 2 to 5.5 ug of genomic DNA as input, and the DNA input was kept equal within each pair of samples. TCR beta libraries were constructed with the immunoSEQ hsTCRbeta Kit, which uses multiplexed V and J gene primers in two PCR steps. Pooled libraries with positive and negative controls were sequenced on an Illumina MiSeq using a 100-cycle paired-end protocol. Per the original workflow: The immunoSEQ vendor processed the raw data into normalized, annotated TCR beta repertoire reports. Richness was defined as the number of unique clones by nucleotide sequence, and the iChao1 and Efron-Thisted estimators were used to extrapolate total richness. Pielou's evenness, Simpson's index, top-ten clone proportional abundance, and Morisita overlap index were used to characterize and compare paired lesions. Drawn from immuneACCESS, this table holds only the in-frame rearrangements with V and J called that TCRdb kept. Clones are partly lost; checked studies trace under half to an unresolved V gene and leave the rest unexplained. The DNA was the basis for D and trimming; V, J and clone size are from that table. The sample records fewer than 5,500 clones, approximately 85% of which are singletons. 2% to 2.5% of the sample goes to the ten largest clones.

Patients underwent resection for synchronous oligometastatic disease or delayed recurrence of a solitary brain metastasis. Patients with a history of multiple malignancies were excluded so that cancers other than NSCLC would not be included. Tumor areas were macrodissected from five or six deparaffinized 10 um unstained sections guided by marked H&E slides. Every specimen was formalin-fixed and paraffin-embedded (FFPE). The AllPrep DNA/RNA FFPE Kit was used for extraction of genomic DNA. Concerning this clone itself: The antigen this receptor binds is unknown. Base-call qualities are not available, and no considerably larger clone is one nucleotide away.

The V and J segments used are TRBV18 and TRBJ2-5, with the D segment identity uncertain. The sequenced material came from tumor tissue from the primary lung tumor. This specimen's cell subset or site label, per the study, means: primary lung cancer lesion. This sequence was found in a man in his forties or fifties with non-small cell lung cancer. Here is the DNA: TGTGCCAGCTCACGGGTCATCGTGGGAGAGACCCAGTACTTC. Translated, this is CASSRVIVGETQYF. The reference TRBV18 and TRBJ2-5 proteins fill in what lies around the CDR3, so the full variable domain reads NAGVMQNPRHLVRRRGQEARLRCSPMKGHSHVYWYRQLPEEGLKFMVYLQKENIIDESGMPKERFSAEFPKEGPSILRIQQVVRGDSAAYFCASSRVIVGETQYFGPGTRLLVL.